One and the same sample provided the 21 T cell receptor beta chains below, sequenced in a study of blood T cells in healthy people across ages. Primers used in a second PCR of roughly 6 to 12 cycles were a sample-barcoded 5' primer and a J-beta primer mix. One entry per CDR3 protein, called by TCRdb with MiXCR from the 5' RACE reads. The data show 1.5 million or so distinct CDR3 sequences, with around two fifths seen just once and under 8% held by the top ten. The sample comprised blood. These receptors all stem from a woman younger than 30 in good health.

This chain connects TRBV2 to TRBJ1-2; the D is unclear. The germline V gene encodes CDR1 SNHLY and CDR2 FYNNEI. The CDR3 covers 11 residues. V was cut by 7 bases and J by 5 bases, with 8 bases left in between. CDR3 in amino acids: CASNPGYGYTF. CDR3 DNA: TGTGCCAGCAACCCGGGGTATGGCTACACCTTC. The whole variable domain, remainder taken from reference TRBV2 and TRBJ1-2, is EPEVTQTPSHQVTQMGQEVILRCVPISNHLYFYWYRQILGQKVEFLVSFYNNEISEKSEIFDDQFSVERPDGSNFTLKIRSTKLEDSAMYFCASNPGYGYTFGSGTRLTVV.

On this clonotype: Compared with germline, one end of the junction differs, possibly owing to a read error. The chain employs TRBV6-5 and TRBJ2-2; no definite D call. Germline V gene lookup returns CDR1 MNHEY and CDR2 SVGAGI. This CDR3 has 12 amino acids. CDR3 nucleotides: TGTGCCAGCAGTTACCCCACCGGCGAGCTGTTTTTT. This translates into CASSYPTGELFF.

This clonotype was counted only a few times. CDR3 amino acids: CASRGDGTSWETQYF. Written as DNA, the CDR3 is TGTGCCAGCAGGGGAGATGGGACTAGCTGGGAGACCCAGTACTTC. V gene TRBV6-5 combines with J gene TRBJ2-5; TRBD2 matches 9 bases. V lost 6 bases and J lost 5; bases outside the gene matches: 10. This CDR3 spans 15 amino acids. CDR1 and CDR2 (germline): MNHEY, SVGAGI.

The rearrangement uses TRBV18 and TRBJ2-7; D is possibly TRBD2 (6 bases). In germline, CDR1 is KGHSH, CDR2 LQKENI. The CDR3 has 14 amino acids. Deletions cut 8 bases from V and 0 bases from J, with 14 bases between. CDR3 amino acids: CASHSGETSYEQYF. Here the CDR3 DNA reads TGTGCCAGCCATAGCGGAGAGACCTCCTACGAGCAGTACTTC.

This chain connects TRBV6-4 to TRBJ2-3; D may match TRBD1 or TRBD2 (5 bases each). Trimming removed 2 bases at V and 8 bases at J, with 14 bases between. Germline-derived CDR1 and CDR2 are MRHNA and SNTAGT. The CDR3 is 14 residues long. CDR3 nucleotide sequence: TGTGCCAGCAGTGACCTAGGGCCAGGGAGTACGCAGTATTTT. This encodes CASSDLGPGSTQYF.

Many counts were recorded for this clonotype. The rearrangement uses TRBV29-1 and TRBJ2-1, with 9 bases matching TRBD2. With 5 bases clipped from V and 3 bases from J, the junction kept 2 bases outside the gene matches. The germline CDR1 and CDR2 sequences are SQVTM and ANQGSEA. CDR3 length: 13 amino acids. The CDR3 coding sequence is TGCAGCGTTCTAGCGGGGTACTACAATGAGCAGTTCTTC. It translates to CSVLAGYYNEQFF.

The chain employs TRBV28 and TRBJ1-1, with D possibly TRBD1 on 6 matching bases. Trimming pared 7 bases from V and 3 bases from J, leaving 12 bases between. CDR1 is MDHEN, CDR2 SYDVKM, per germline. The CDR3 is 13 amino acids. The CDR3 DNA reads as TGTGCCAGCAACAGGGATAGGTACACTGAAGCTTTCTTT. Translation gives CASNRDRYTEAFF.

V usage is TRBV4-1 and J usage is TRBJ2-3; 8 nucleotides agree with TRBD2. From germline, CDR1 is MGHRA and CDR2 YSYEKL. The CDR3 length is 17 residues. J gave up 1 base and V 2 bases, and 8 bases lay outside the gene matches. Here the CDR3 DNA reads TGCGCCAGCAGCCAACGCGTCACTAGCGGCCGCACAGATACGCAGTATTTT. Its protein product is CASSQRVTSGRTDTQYF.

This clonotype was counted at least ten times. A much larger clone is a single base away; this may be a read error. V is TRBV6-4 and J is TRBJ2-3, with 10 positions matching TRBD2. Unmatched junction bases numbered 2, after V lost 2 bases and J lost 3 bases. The CDR3 is 15 amino acids. Per germline, CDR1 MRHNA and CDR2 SNTAGT. The CDR3, as DNA: TGTGCCAGCAGTGACGCAGCGGGGGGGACAGATACGCAGTATTTT. The encoded protein is CASSDAAGGTDTQYF.

This rearrangement joins TRBV6-5 to TRBJ2-7, with unresolved D. The CDR3 has 14 residues. The V end lost 4 bases, the J end lost 0 bases, and 10 bases lay between the germline ends. In germline, CDR1 is MNHEY, CDR2 SVGAGI. CDR3 sequence reads: CASSSYLSSYEQYF. In nucleotides, the CDR3 is TGTGCCAGCAGTTCCTACCTTAGCTCCTACGAGCAGTACTTC.

The V gene is TRBV18, the J gene TRBJ1-2; D is unresolved. The CDR3 sequence is 12 residues long. Trimming removed 7 bases at V and 2 bases at J, with 8 bases between. The germline V gene encodes CDR1 KGHSH and CDR2 LQKENI. The CDR3 DNA sequence: TGTGCCAGCTTCGACGGGAACTATGGCTACACCTTC. Encoded protein: CASFDGNYGYTF.

With respect to this clonotype: A much larger clone differs from this one at a single base, so this may be a read error. The V gene is TRBV28, the J gene TRBJ1-1; unclear D gene. The V gene's germline CDR1 is MDHEN and CDR2 SYDVKM. V was clipped by 1 base and J by 1 base, with 4 bases between them. The CDR3 runs to 13 residues. The CDR3 protein is CASSLFGNTEAFF. DNA of the CDR3: TGTGCCAGCAGTTTATTTGGGAACACTGAAGCTTTCTTT. The complete variable domain, with remaining parts taken from reference TRBV28 and TRBJ1-1, reads DVKVTQSSRYLVKRTGEKVFLECVQDMDHENMFWYRQDPGLGLRLIYFSYDVKMKEKGDIPEGYSVSREKKERFSLILESASTNQTSMYLCASSLFGNTEAFFGQGTRLTVV.

V is TRBV7-2 and J is TRBJ2-7, with D perhaps assigned TRBD1 or TRBD2 (5 bases each). The CDR3 extends over 14 amino acids. With 5 bases removed from V and 5 bases from J, the gap between germline ends came to 16 bases. Germline loops: CDR1 SGHTA, CDR2 FQGNSA. The CDR3 coding sequence is TGTGCCAGCAGCCCAGCCGGGGCTCGACACGAGCAGTACTTC. Its translation is CASSPAGARHEQYF.

V usage is TRBV12-5 and J usage is TRBJ2-3; perhaps TRBD2 as D (5 bases). V was shortened by 6 bases and J by 4 bases, with 14 bases between the two germline ends. In germline, CDR1 is LGHNT, CDR2 FRNRAP. CDR3 length equals 14 residues. CDR3 nucleotide sequence: TGTGCTAGTGGCCCCCCCACCGGGGCAGATACGCAGTATTTT. It specifies CASGPPTGADTQYF.

This chain links TRBV7-9 with TRBJ2-7; tentatively, D is TRBD1 (6 bases). CDR1 SEHNR and CDR2 FQNEAQ come from the germline V gene (reference sequence). V was cut by 2 bases and J by 2 bases, with 16 bases left in between. The CDR3 extends over 16 amino acids. The CDR3 loop reads CASSLYPRTDTYEQYF. The CDR3 DNA sequence: TGTGCCAGCAGCTTATATCCCCGGACAGATACCTACGAGCAGTACTTC.

A few counts support this clonotype. The chain recombines TRBV12-3 or TRBV12-4 with TRBJ2-3, with 8 positions matching TRBD1. The CDR3 has 18 amino acids. The ends lost 4 bases at V and 0 bases at J; junction bases unmatched: 12. CDR3 in DNA: TGTGCCAGCAGTTCGTTTCCGGGACAGGCCGCTAGCACAGATACGCAGTATTTT. Translating it yields CASSSFPGQAASTDTQYF.

CDR3 in amino acids: CASSEGRSGANVLTF. The CDR3 DNA is TGTGCCAGCAGTGAAGGGAGGTCAGGGGCCAACGTCCTGACTTTC. V gene TRBV6-1 combines with J gene TRBJ2-6; D is perhaps TRBD2 (5 bases). The CDR3 is made up of 15 amino acids. Trimming left V 1 base short and J 4 bases short, with 8 bases between. Germline lookup yields CDR1 MNHNS and CDR2 SASEGT.

This chain links TRBV13 with TRBJ2-3; D tentatively reads TRBD1 or TRBD2 (5 bases each). Germline loops: CDR1 PRHDT, CDR2 FYEKMQ (reference sequence). Trimming cost V 6 bases and J 7 bases, with 26 bases left between them. This CDR3 has 17 amino acids. The CDR3 region has the DNA TGTGCCAGCAGATCCCCTTTAAGGTCGGGGCGATCTTATACGCAGTATTTT. It is translated as CASRSPLRSGRSYTQYF.

The chain uses TRBV2 and TRBJ2-5, with D maybe TRBD2 (6 bases). The J call is in doubt because the DNA end fits TRBJ2-7 better. This CDR3 spans 13 amino acids. CDR1 is SNHLY and CDR2 is FYNNEI in the germline V gene. CDR3 protein: CASSRLDHSEQYF. CDR3 in DNA: TGTGCCAGCAGCCGACTAGACCACAGCGAGCAGTACTTC.

The gene calls are TRBV7-9 and TRBJ2-4, with 7 nucleotides matching TRBD2. CDR1 SEHNR and CDR2 FQNEAQ come from the germline V gene (reference sequence). The CDR3 contains 15 residues. J gave up 6 bases and V 4 bases, and 9 bases lay outside the gene matches. CDR3 sequence (DNA): TGTGCCAGCAGCTCGGGACGGGGGGACGGAAACATTCAGTACTTC. This encodes CASSSGRGDGNIQYF.

The rearrangement links TRBV25-1 to TRBJ2-7, with D perhaps TRBD2 (5 bases). CDR3 length equals 15 residues. V shed 4 bases and J shed 2 bases, with 15 bases lying between them. The germline CDR1 and CDR2 sequences are MGHDK and SYGVNS. For the CDR3, the DNA is TGTGCCAGCAGTGCCCGGGATCTAAGTGCCTACGAGCAGTACTTC. As protein: CASSARDLSAYEQYF.